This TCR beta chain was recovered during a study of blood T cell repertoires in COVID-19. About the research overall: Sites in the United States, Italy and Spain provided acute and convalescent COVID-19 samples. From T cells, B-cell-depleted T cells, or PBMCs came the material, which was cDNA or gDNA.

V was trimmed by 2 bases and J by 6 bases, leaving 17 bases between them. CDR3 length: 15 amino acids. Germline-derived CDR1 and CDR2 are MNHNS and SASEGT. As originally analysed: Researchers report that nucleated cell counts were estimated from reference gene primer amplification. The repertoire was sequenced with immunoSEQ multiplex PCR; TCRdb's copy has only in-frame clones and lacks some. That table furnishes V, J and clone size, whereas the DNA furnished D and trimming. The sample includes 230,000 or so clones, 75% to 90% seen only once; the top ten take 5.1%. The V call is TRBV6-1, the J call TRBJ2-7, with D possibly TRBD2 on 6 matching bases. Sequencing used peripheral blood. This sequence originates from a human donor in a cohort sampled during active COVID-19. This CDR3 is CASSESRGRVGEQYF. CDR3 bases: TGTGCCAGCAGTGAAAGTCGGGGGAGAGTGGGCGAGCAGTACTTC.